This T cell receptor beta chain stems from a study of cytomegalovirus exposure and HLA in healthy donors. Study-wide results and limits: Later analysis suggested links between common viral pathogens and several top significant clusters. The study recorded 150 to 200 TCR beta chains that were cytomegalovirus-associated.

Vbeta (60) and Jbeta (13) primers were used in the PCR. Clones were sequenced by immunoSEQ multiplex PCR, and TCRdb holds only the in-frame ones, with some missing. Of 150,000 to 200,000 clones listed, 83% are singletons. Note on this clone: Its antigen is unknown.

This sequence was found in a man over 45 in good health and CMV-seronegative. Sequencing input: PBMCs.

The CDR3 nucleotides read TGTGCCAGCAGCTTGGGGTCGGGTCCATGGCCCCAGCATTTT. It translates to CASSLGSGPWPQHF. The V gene is TRBV5-5, the J gene TRBJ1-5; no definite D call. V lost 0 bases and J 9 bases, leaving 13 bases between the germline ends. This CDR3 is built from 14 residues. Germline lookup yields CDR1 SGHKS and CDR2 YYEKEE (reference sequence).